This T cell receptor beta chain was captured in a study of T cells in Graves' hyperthyroidism and ophthalmopathy (dated by TCRdb to about 2019). Looking at the study overall: Peripheral blood was sampled at the time of initial diagnosis, prior to any treatment. TCR V-J signatures able to tell the groups apart were searched for in a discovery cohort of around 95 patients, of whom roughly 42 had Graves' ophthalmopathy and about 60 had stable Graves' hyperthyroidism. Whether ophthalmopathy could be predicted prospectively was tested in an independent validation cohort made up of roughly 19 hyperthyroidism patients plus 17 patients who later progressed to ophthalmopathy. The 75 to 100 discovery patients were divided at random into training and test sets in a 7:3 ratio. In addition, the study compared T-cell repertoires in thyroid tissue and in blood from roughly 6 Graves' hyperthyroidism patients. After blood sampling, hyperthyroidism patients were treated with methimazole at a starting dose of 30 mg daily, and ophthalmopathy patients were treated with high-dose intravenous methylprednisolone. TCR Vbeta CDR3 sequencing of approximately 140 peripheral blood samples (over 40 ophthalmopathy, 75 hyperthyroidism and some 17 progressor patients) is reported in the paper.

Moderately to severely active disease, a Clinical Activity Score of at least 3, a NOSPECS grade of at least 4, and a duration under 3 months were present in ophthalmopathy patients. Patients with uncontrolled infections, other autoimmune diseases, pregnancy or lactation were excluded. Diagnoses relied on clinical symptoms, serum thyroxine and TRAb, thyroid ultrasound and orbital computed tomography. PBMCs were isolated from more than 9 ml of fresh peripheral blood by Ficoll-Paque density gradient centrifugation. Trizol reagent was used to extract total RNA, and RNA quality was then checked on an Agilent 2100 Bioanalyzer. Beyond this particular receptor, the publication reports: In validation, the model predicted progression to ophthalmopathy a median of about 6.5 months before onset, with 70% to 71% sensitivity and roughly 77% specificity. A model built on a 13 V-J signature distinguished ophthalmopathy from stable hyperthyroidism, reaching 85% to 90% sensitivity and approximately 81% specificity in cross-validation and 80%/75% in testing. Most expanded thyroid clonotypes (frequency above 0.001) were also detected in blood, a finding suggesting that blood repertoires may reflect thyroid immune responses. No statistical method was used to set the sample size in advance, and investigators knew the group allocation.

The CDR3, cysteine through phenylalanine, is 13 amino acids long. Solely the CDR3 DNA is kept, with 39 bases framed from the first base. The V end gives up 6 bases and the J end 7 bases, leaving 6 bases in the junction not matched to a gene. The TCR beta CDR3 regions were amplified from the RNA transcripts. The first round of RT-PCR for the TCR CDR3 was performed with the HTBI primer set and the Qiagen OneStep RT-PCR kit. Libraries were constructed in a second round of multiplex PCR, after which size selection and purification were performed. The libraries were sequenced on an Illumina HiSeq2000 using paired-end 100 bp reads. The study's own analysis went as follows. SOAPnuke was used to process the raw data, with reads discarded if the reads contained adapters or uncalled bases, had a mean Phred below 15, or lacked an exact constant-primer or identifier match. High-quality paired reads were merged with COPE v1.2.5, and unique nucleotide sequences were defined as clonotypes. MiTCR v1.1 was used to align clonotypes to the IMGT TRBV, TRBD and TRBJ reference segments. Analysis was restricted to V-J combinations with a frequency above 0.0001, which covered about 99% of repertoires. A TCS score was defined as the ratio between F50 (clonal expansion) and ExV (chaos), using BLOSUM62-based TCRdist between CDR3 peptides within each V-J. Welch's t-statistics and random forest reduced several hundred V-J features to about 12, which were used in a naive Bayes classifier (R e1071). The public reads were reprocessed in TCRdb via fastp at Q25 and MiXCR, keeping in-frame beta chains. Rows with one shared CDR3 protein collapse into an entry with the most common genes and DNA. None of the V and J calls come from the authors' own analysis; TCRdb made them. The sample table shows roughly 520,000 distinct CDR3 sequences, and around 24% are seen once. The leading ten clones occupy around 10% of the sample.

This clonotype was seen ten or more times. Its recognized antigen is unknown. No much larger clone exists at a distance of one base, and base qualities are not known. The V and J segments used are TRBV12-3 or TRBV12-4 and TRBJ1-5; 7 central bases correspond to TRBD1. The sequencing sample was made of blood. The sequence was obtained from a woman aged 25 to 39 with Graves' ophthalmopathy. The base sequence is TGTGCCAGCAGCCAGACAGGGTTCCAGCCCCAGCATTTT. Its coded protein is CASSQTGFQPQHF.